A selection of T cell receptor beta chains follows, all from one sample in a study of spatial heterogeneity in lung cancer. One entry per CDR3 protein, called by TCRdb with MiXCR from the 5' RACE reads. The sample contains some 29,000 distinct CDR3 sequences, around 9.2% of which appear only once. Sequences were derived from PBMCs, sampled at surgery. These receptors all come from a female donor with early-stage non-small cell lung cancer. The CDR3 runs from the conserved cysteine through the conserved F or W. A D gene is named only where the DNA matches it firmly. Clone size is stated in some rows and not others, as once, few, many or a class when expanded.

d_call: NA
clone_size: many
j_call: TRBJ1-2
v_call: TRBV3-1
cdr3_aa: CASSQVGVRYGYTF
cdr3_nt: TGTGCCAGCAGCCAAGTAGGGGTTCGCTATGGCTACACCTTC

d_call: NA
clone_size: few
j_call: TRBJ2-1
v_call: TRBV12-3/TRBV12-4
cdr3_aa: CASSLGPGSYEQFF
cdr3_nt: TGTGCCAGCAGTTTAGGCCCCGGGAGCTATGAGCAGTTCTTC

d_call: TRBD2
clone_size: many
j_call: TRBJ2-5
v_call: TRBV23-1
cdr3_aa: CASSRMLAGQETQYF
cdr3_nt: TGCGCCAGCAGTCGAATGCTAGCGGGACAAGAGACCCAGTACTTC

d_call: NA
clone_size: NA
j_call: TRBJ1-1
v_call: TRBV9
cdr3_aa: CASSDLMNTEAFF
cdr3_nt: TGTGCCAGCAGCGACCTCATGAACACTGAAGCTTTCTTT

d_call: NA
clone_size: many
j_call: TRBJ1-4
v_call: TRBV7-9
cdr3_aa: CASSLGVRNPNEKLFF
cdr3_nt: TGTGCCAGCAGCTTAGGTGTCAGGAATCCTAATGAAAAACTGTTTTTT

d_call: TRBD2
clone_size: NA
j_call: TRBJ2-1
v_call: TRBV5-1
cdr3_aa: CASSLPGLIYNEQFF
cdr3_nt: TGCGCCAGCAGCCTTCCGGGACTAATCTACAATGAGCAGTTCTTC

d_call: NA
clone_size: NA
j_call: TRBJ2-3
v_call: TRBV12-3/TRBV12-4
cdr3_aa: CASSTTQGTDTQYF
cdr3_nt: TGTGCCAGCAGCACGACGCAAGGCACAGATACGCAGTATTTT

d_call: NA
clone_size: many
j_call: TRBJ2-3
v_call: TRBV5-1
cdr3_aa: CASSLLGDTQYF
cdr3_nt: TGCGCCAGCAGCTTGTTGGGGGATACGCAGTATTTT

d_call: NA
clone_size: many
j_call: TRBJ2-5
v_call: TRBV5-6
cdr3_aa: CASSFRETQYF
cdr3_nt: TGTGCCAGCAGCTTTAGGGAGACCCAGTACTTC

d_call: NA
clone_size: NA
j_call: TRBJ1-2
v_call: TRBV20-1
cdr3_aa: CSADPGNYGYTF
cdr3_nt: TGCAGTGCCGACCCTGGGAACTATGGCTACACCTTC

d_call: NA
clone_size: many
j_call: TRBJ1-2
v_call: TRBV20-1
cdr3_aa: CSARDWGGTNYGYTF
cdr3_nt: TGCAGTGCTAGAGATTGGGGGGGCACTAACTATGGCTACACCTTC

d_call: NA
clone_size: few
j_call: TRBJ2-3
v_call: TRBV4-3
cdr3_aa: CASSQDVRAVSTDTQYF
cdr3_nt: TGCGCCAGCAGCCAAGACGTTCGGGCGGTGAGCACAGATACGCAGTATTTT

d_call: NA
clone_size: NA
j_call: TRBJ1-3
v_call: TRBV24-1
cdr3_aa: CATSALGAGNTIYF
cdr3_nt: TGTGCCACCAGTGCTTTAGGCGCCGGAAACACCATATATTTT

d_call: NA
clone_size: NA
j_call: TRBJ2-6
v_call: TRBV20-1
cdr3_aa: CSASISGANVLTF
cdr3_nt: TGCAGTGCTAGCATATCTGGGGCCAACGTCCTGACTTTC

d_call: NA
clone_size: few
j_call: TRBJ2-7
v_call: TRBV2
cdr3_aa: CASRDVVSGPYEQYF
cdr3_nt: TGTGCCAGCAGAGATGTGGTGAGCGGACCCTACGAGCAGTACTTC

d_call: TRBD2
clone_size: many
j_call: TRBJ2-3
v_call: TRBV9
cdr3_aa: CASSVPTSGTTDTQYF
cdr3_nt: TGTGCCAGCAGCGTTCCGACTAGCGGGACCACAGATACGCAGTATTTT

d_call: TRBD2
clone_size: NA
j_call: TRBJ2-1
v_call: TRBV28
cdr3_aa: CASSLTAGGPSSYNEQFF
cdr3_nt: TGTGCCAGCAGTTTGACAGCGGGAGGCCCTTCTTCCTACAATGAGCAGTTCTTC

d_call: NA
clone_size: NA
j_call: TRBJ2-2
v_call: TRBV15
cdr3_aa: CATSRPLAGELFF
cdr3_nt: TGTGCCACCAGCAGACCCCTGGCTGGGGAGCTGTTTTTT

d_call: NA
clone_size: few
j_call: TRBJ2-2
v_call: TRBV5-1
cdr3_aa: CASSFNGGTGELFF
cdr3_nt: TGCGCCAGCAGCTTCAACGGTGGGACCGGGGAGCTGTTTTTT

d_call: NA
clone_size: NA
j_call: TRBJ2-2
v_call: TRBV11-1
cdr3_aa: CASKTGNTGELFF
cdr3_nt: TGTGCCAGCAAGACGGGGAACACCGGGGAGCTGTTTTTT

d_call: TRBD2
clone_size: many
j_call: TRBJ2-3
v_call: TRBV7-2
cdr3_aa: CASSGSGRSTDTQYF
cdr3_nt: TGTGCCAGCAGCGGTAGCGGGCGGAGCACAGATACGCAGTATTTT

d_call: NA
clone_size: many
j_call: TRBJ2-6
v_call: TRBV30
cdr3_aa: CAWRRPGWSGANVLTF
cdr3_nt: TGTGCCTGGAGAAGGCCAGGATGGTCTGGGGCCAACGTCCTGACTTTC